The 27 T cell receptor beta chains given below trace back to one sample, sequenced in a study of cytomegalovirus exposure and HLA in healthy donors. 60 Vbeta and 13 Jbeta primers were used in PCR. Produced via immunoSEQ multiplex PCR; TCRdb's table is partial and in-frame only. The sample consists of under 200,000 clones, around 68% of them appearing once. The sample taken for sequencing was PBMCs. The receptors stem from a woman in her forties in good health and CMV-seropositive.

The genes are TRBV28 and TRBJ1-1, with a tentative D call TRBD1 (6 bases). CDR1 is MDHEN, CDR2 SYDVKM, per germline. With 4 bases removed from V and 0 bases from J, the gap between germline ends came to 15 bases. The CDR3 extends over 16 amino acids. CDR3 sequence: CASSSAGAGVNTEAFF. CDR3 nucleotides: TGTGCCAGCAGTTCTGCAGGGGCAGGAGTGAACACTGAAGCTTTCTTT.

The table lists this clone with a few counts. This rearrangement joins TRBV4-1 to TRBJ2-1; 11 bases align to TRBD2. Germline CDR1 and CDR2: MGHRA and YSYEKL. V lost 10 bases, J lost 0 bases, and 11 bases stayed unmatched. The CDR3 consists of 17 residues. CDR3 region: CATAPGLAASSYNEQFF. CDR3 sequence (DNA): TGCGCCACCGCTCCGGGACTAGCGGCCAGCTCCTACAATGAGCAGTTCTTC.

Here the CDR3 reads CASSLSSNQPQHF. CDR3 nucleotide sequence: TGTGCCAGCAGCTTGAGCAGCAATCAGCCCCAGCATTTT. J is TRBJ1-5 and V is TRBV7-9, with no clear D. V lost 3 bases, J lost 1 base, and 4 bases lay in between. CDR3 length equals 13 residues. Germline V gene data show CDR1 as SEHNR and CDR2 as FQNEAQ (reference sequence). Variable domain in full (rest from reference TRBV7-9 and TRBJ1-5): DTGVSQNPRHKITKRGQNVTFRCDPISEHNRLYWYRQTLGQGPEFLTYFQNEAQLEKSRLLSDRFSAERPKGSFSTLEIQRTEQGDSAMYLCASSLSSNQPQHFGDGTRLSIL.

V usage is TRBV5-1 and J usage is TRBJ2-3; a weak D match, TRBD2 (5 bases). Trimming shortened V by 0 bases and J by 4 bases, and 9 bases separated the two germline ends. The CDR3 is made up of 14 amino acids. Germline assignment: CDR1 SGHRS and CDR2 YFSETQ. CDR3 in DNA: TGCGCCAGCAGCTTGGCCATCGGGGCAGATACGCAGTATTTT. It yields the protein CASSLAIGADTQYF.

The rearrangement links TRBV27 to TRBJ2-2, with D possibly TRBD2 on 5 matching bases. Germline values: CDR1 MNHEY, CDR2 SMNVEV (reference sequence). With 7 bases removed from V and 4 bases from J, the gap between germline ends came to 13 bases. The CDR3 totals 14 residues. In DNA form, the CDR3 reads TGTGCCAGCACGATGAGGAGGCCCACCGGGGAGCTGTTTTTT. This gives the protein CASTMRRPTGELFF.

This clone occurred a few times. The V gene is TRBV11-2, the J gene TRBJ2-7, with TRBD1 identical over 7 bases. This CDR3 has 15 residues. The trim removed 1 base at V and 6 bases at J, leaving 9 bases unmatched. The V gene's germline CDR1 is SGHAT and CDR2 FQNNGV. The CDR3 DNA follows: TGTGCCAGCAGCTTAGCCACAGGGGCTCCCGGCGAGCAGTACTTC. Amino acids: CASSLATGAPGEQYF.

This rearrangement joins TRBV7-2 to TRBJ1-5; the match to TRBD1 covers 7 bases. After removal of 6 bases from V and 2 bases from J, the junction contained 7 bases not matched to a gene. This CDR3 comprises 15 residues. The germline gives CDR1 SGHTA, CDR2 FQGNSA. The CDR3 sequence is CASREQGNGNQPQHF. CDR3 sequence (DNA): TGTGCCAGCAGAGAACAGGGGAATGGCAATCAGCCCCAGCATTTT.

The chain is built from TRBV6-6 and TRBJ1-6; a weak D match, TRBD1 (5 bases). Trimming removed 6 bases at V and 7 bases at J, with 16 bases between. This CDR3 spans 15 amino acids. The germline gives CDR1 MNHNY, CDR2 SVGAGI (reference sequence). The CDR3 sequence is CASRSGGGENSPLHF. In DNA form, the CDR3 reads TGTGCCAGCAGGTCCGGAGGAGGGGAAAATTCACCCCTCCACTTT.

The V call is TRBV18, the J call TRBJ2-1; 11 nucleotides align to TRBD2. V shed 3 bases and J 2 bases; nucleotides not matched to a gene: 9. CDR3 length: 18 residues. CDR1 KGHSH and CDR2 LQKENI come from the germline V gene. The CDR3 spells CASSPNPRLAGTYNEQFF. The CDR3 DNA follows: TGTGCCAGCTCACCGAATCCAAGACTAGCGGGGACCTACAATGAGCAGTTCTTC.

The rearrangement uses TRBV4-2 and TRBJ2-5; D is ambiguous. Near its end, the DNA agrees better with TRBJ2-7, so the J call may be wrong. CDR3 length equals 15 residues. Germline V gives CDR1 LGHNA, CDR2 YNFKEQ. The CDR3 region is CASSQDAVGGYEQYF. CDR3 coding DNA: TGTGCCAGCAGCCAAGACGCGGTAGGTGGGTACGAGCAGTACTTC.

The CDR3 sequence is CASSTSGELFF. The CDR3, as DNA: TGTGCCAGTAGTACGTCCGGGGAGCTGTTTTTT. This chain uses TRBV19 with TRBJ2-2; no clear D. The CDR3 runs 11 residues. CDR1 and CDR2 from the germline V gene are LNHDA and SQIVND (reference sequence). V dropped 4 bases and J dropped 6 bases, with 3 bases sitting between them.

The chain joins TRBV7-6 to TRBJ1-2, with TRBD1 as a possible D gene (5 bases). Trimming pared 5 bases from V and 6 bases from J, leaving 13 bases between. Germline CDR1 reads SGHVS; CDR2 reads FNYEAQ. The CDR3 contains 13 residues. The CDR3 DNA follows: TGTGCCAGCAGCGACTCAGGGAAGGATGGCTACACCTTC. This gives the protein CASSDSGKDGYTF.

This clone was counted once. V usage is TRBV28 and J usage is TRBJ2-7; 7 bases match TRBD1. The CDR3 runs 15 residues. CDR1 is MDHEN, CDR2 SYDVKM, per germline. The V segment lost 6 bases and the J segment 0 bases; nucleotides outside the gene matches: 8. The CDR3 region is CASRQRQGFSYEQYF. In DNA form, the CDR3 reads TGTGCCAGCAGACAACGACAGGGATTCTCCTACGAGCAGTACTTC.

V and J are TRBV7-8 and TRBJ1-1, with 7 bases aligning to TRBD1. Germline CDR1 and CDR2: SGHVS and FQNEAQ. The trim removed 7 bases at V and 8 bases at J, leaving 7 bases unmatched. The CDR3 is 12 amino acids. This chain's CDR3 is CASKTGTVEAFF. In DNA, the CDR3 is TGTGCCAGCAAAACCGGGACAGTAGAAGCTTTCTTT.

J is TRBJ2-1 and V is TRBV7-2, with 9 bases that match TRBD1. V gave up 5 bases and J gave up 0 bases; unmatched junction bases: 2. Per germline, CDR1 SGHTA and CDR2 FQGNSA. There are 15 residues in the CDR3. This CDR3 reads CASSLGQGSYNEQFF. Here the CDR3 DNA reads TGTGCCAGCAGCCTGGGACAGGGCTCCTACAATGAGCAGTTCTTC.

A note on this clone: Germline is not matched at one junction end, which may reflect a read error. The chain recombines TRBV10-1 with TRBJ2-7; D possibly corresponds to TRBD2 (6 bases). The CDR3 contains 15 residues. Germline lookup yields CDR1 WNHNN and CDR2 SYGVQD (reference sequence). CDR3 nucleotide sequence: TGCGCCAGCAGGGAGGGACTCAGAGGGTCCTGCGAGCAGTACTTC. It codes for CASREGLRGSCEQYF.

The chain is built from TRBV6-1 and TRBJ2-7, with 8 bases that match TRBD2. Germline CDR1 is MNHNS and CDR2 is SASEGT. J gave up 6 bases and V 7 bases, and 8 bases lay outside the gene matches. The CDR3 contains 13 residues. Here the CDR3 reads CASNPSGQGEQYF. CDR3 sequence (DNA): TGTGCCAGCAACCCTAGCGGGCAAGGCGAGCAGTACTTC.

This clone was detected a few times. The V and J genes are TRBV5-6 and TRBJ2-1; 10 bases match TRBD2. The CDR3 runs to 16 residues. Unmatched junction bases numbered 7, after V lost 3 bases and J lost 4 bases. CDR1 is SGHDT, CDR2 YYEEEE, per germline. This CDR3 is CASSWQTSGFYNEQFF. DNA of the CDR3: TGTGCCAGCAGCTGGCAGACTAGCGGGTTTTACAATGAGCAGTTCTTC.

The CDR3 region is CASSLRLAGNTDTQYF. In DNA, the CDR3 is TGTGCCAGCAGCTTGCGCCTAGCGGGAAACACAGATACGCAGTATTTT. This sequence joins TRBV5-4 and TRBJ2-3; TRBD2 matches 9 bases. CDR3 length equals 16 residues. Per germline, CDR1 SGHNT and CDR2 YYREEE (reference sequence). The ends lost 1 base at V and 2 bases at J; junction bases unmatched: 5.

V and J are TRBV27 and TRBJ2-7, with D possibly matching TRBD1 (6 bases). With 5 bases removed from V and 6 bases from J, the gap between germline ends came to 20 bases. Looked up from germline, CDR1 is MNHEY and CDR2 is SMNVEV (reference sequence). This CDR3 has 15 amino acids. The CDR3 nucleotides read TGTGCCAGCAGTCCATCGGAGAGTACAGGGCTCGAGCAGTACTTC. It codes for CASSPSESTGLEQYF.

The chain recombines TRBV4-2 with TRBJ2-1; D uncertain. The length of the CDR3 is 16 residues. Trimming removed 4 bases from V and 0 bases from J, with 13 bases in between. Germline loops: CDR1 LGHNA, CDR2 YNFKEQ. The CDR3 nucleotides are TGTGCCAGCAGCCCTGAAGCGCCACTCTCCTACAATGAGCAGTTCTTC. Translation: CASSPEAPLSYNEQFF.

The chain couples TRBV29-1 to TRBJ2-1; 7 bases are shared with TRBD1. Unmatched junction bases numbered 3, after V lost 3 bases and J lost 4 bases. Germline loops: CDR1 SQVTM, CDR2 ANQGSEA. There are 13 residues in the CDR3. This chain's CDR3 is CSVDRQGYNEQFF. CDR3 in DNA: TGCAGCGTTGATAGACAGGGATACAATGAGCAGTTCTTC.

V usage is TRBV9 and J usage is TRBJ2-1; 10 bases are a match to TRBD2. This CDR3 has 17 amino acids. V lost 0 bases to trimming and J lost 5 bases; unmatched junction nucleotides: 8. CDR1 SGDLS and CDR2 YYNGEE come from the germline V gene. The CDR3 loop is CASSVDKREGKNNEQFF. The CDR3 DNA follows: TGTGCCAGCAGCGTAGATAAGCGGGAGGGAAAAAACAATGAGCAGTTCTTC.

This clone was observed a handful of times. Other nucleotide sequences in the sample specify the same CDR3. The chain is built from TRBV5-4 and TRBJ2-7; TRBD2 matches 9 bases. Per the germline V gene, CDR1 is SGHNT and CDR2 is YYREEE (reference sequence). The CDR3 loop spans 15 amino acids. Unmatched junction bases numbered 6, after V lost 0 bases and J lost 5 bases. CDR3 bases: TGTGCCAGCAGCTTGGGGGCGGGGGGGCCTGACGAGCAGTACTTC. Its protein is CASSLGAGGPDEQYF.

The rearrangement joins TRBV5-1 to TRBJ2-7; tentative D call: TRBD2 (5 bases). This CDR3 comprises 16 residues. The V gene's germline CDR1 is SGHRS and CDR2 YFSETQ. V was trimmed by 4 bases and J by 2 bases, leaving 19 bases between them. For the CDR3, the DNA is TGCGCCAGCAGCCGGGGTGACGCTGTCCAAACCTACGAGCAGTACTTC. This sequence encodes CASSRGDAVQTYEQYF.

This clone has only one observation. CDR3 sequence: CASSLVSSSNEKLFF. DNA of the CDR3: TGCGCCAGCAGCTTGGTATCCAGTTCGAATGAAAAACTGTTTTTT. The rearrangement uses TRBV5-1 and TRBJ1-4, with unresolved D. V gave up 0 bases and J gave up 5 bases, with 11 bases separating them. Germline loops: CDR1 SGHRS, CDR2 YFSETQ. The CDR3 is made up of 15 amino acids.

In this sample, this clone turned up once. Here the CDR3 reads CASSQAPGFEGVNEQFF. The CDR3 DNA reads as TGCGCCAGCAGCCAAGCCCCCGGGTTCGAGGGTGTCAATGAGCAGTTCTTC. The chain joins TRBV4-3 to TRBJ2-1; possibly TRBD2 for D (5 bases). Germline V gene lookup returns CDR1 LGHNA and CDR2 YSLEER. Trimming cost V 1 base and J 6 bases, with 19 bases left between them. The CDR3 extends over 17 amino acids.